The 28 T cell receptor beta chains presented below share a single source sample, sequenced in a study of cytomegalovirus exposure and HLA in healthy donors (dated by TCRdb to the late 2010s). The method behind the library was the immunoSEQ multiplex PCR assay. For the multiplex PCR, a mixture combining 60 forward primers for TCR Vbeta segments and 13 reverse primers for TCR Jbeta segments was used. Imported from immuneACCESS, the table was reduced by TCRdb to in-frame sequences with V and J called. These copies leave out some clones; in studies compared against another copy, an unresolved V gene accounts for under half, and the cause of the remainder is not known. In all, the sample holds more than 85,000 clones, and around 73% of those were seen once. The ten biggest clones cover around 1.2% of the sample. Sequences were obtained from PBMCs. These receptors were collected from a man aged 25-40 years in good health and CMV-seronegative.

The chain joins TRBV27 to TRBJ2-2, with D uncertain. The CDR3 extends over 12 amino acids. Germline V gene lookup returns CDR1 MNHEY and CDR2 SMNVEV (reference sequence). V was cut by 3 bases and J by 4 bases, with 3 bases left in between. CDR3 protein: CASSFRTGELFF. CDR3 coding DNA: TGTGCCAGCAGTTTTCGCACCGGGGAGCTGTTTTTT.

CDR3 sequence: CASGWAGGGEQYF. The CDR3 coding sequence is TGTGCTAGTGGCTGGGCTGGGGGGGGAGAGCAGTACTTC. This chain joins TRBV12-5 and TRBJ2-7; 7 bases fit TRBD2. This CDR3 spans 13 amino acids. V lost 6 bases and J lost 7; bases outside the gene matches: 9. CDR1 is LGHNT and CDR2 is FRNRAP in the germline V gene.

The chain recombines TRBV11-2 with TRBJ1-3; TRBD1 matches at 11 bases. Germline values: CDR1 SGHAT, CDR2 FQNNGV. CDR3 size: 17 residues. Losses at the gene ends were 5 bases for V and 4 bases for J; bases not matched to a gene: 10. The CDR3 protein is CASSIPRTGGFGNTIYF. The CDR3 bases are TGTGCCAGCAGCATTCCCCGGACAGGGGGCTTCGGAAACACCATATATTTT. The whole variable domain, filled in from reference TRBV11-2 and TRBJ1-3, reads EAGVAQSPRYKIIEKRQSVAFWCNPISGHATLYWYQQILGQGPKLLIQFQNNGVVDDSQLPKDRFSAERLKGVDSTLKIQPAKLEDSAVYLCASSIPRTGGFGNTIYFGEGSWLTVV.

This chain uses TRBV9 with TRBJ1-5; TRBD1 matches at 7 bases. CDR1 and CDR2 (germline): SGDLS, YYNGEE. J lost 5 bases, V lost 1 base, and 3 bases had no gene match. The CDR3 is 14 amino acids. The CDR3 sequence: CASSVHRGDQPQHF. DNA for the CDR3: TGTGCCAGCAGCGTACACAGGGGCGATCAGCCCCAGCATTTT.

The chain links TRBV7-2 to TRBJ1-5, with no clear D. V lost 5 bases to trimming and J lost 0 bases, with 5 bases between them. The CDR3 loop spans 13 amino acids. CDR1 is SGHTA and CDR2 is FQGNSA in the germline V gene. CDR3 nucleotide sequence: TGTGCCAGCAGCGCGTATAGCAATCAGCCCCAGCATTTT. It translates to CASSAYSNQPQHF.

This chain uses TRBV27 with TRBJ2-3; D is possibly TRBD2 (6 bases). The length of the CDR3 is 16 residues. Germline-derived CDR1 and CDR2 are MNHEY and SMNVEV (reference sequence). Trimming took 9 bases from V and 2 from J, leaving 21 bases between them. The CDR3 loop reads CASKPDRTIITDTQYF. As DNA, the CDR3 is TGTGCCAGTAAGCCTGACCGGACTATCATCACAGATACGCAGTATTTT.

This clone was observed a handful of times. The gene calls are TRBV6-1 and TRBJ1-4; no reliable D call. The V end was cut by 1 base, the J end by 8 bases, with 8 bases between. This CDR3 is 13 amino acids long. Germline V lookup: CDR1 MNHNS, CDR2 SASEGT. For the CDR3, the DNA is TGTGCCAGCAGTGAAGTTGGCTGGGAAAAACTGTTTTTT. Protein: CASSEVGWEKLFF.

This clone appeared a few times. This chain uses TRBV27 with TRBJ1-2, with a tentative D call TRBD1 (5 bases). In germline, CDR1 is MNHEY, CDR2 SMNVEV (reference sequence). The V gene lost 2 bases and the J gene lost 3 bases, with 10 bases spanning the gap. The CDR3 runs 14 residues. In DNA form, the CDR3 reads TGTGCCAGCAGTTTAGTTTGGGGGGACTATGGCTACACCTTC. Its translation: CASSLVWGDYGYTF.

The CDR3 loop is CASSLTAGKKNIQYF. DNA for the CDR3: TGTGCCAGCAGCTTGACGGCAGGGAAAAAAAACATTCAGTACTTC. The V gene is TRBV5-6, the J gene TRBJ2-4; TRBD1 might be the D (5 bases). This CDR3 region has 15 residues. Germline V gene data show CDR1 as SGHDT and CDR2 as YYEEEE. The V and J ends lost 1 base and 4 bases respectively, with 12 bases between them.

The chain recombines TRBV7-6 with TRBJ2-1, with TRBD1 as a possible D gene (6 bases). The CDR3 extends over 14 amino acids. The V and J ends lost 4 bases and 8 bases respectively, with 15 bases between them. The germline gives CDR1 SGHVS, CDR2 FNYEAQ. The CDR3, as DNA: TGTGCCAGCAGCTCGGGACGTGGGGGCGATGAGCAGTTCTTC. This encodes CASSSGRGGDEQFF.

The V call is TRBV18, the J call TRBJ1-2; 9 bases line up with TRBD1. The CDR3 spans 16 residues. CDR1 is KGHSH, CDR2 LQKENI, per germline. The V gene end was trimmed by 0 bases and the J gene end by 3 bases; junction bases not matched to a gene: 5. The CDR3: CASSPPLGQGDYGYTF. CDR3 nucleotide sequence: TGTGCCAGCTCACCACCGTTGGGACAGGGAGACTATGGCTACACCTTC.

This rearrangement joins TRBV11-2 to TRBJ1-4, with D hard to call. Germline CDR1 reads SGHAT; CDR2 reads FQNNGV. V was trimmed by 5 bases and J by 3 bases, leaving 13 bases between them. The CDR3 length is 15 residues. CDR3: CASSETLEANEKLFF. In DNA form, the CDR3 reads TGTGCCAGCAGCGAAACACTGGAGGCTAATGAAAAACTGTTTTTT.

The chain recombines TRBV4-3 with TRBJ2-3; D might be TRBD2 (6 bases). Between the trimmed V and J ends, which lost 1 base and 6 bases, there was a span of 11 bases. This CDR3 comprises 14 residues. Germline assignment: CDR1 LGHNA and CDR2 YSLEER. The CDR3 DNA sequence: TGCGCCAGCAGCCAAGTGGCTGGGGGGGATACGCAGTATTTT. Its translation is CASSQVAGGDTQYF.

V and J are TRBV6-5 and TRBJ1-2; D unresolved. The V gene's germline CDR1 is MNHEY and CDR2 SVGAGI. V shed 5 bases and J shed 4 bases, with 17 bases lying between them. The CDR3 covers 15 residues. The CDR3 region is CASSRDGSSGYGYTF. CDR3 DNA: TGTGCCAGCAGTCGTGACGGCAGCTCAGGCTATGGCTACACCTTC.

The V call is TRBV7-9, the J call TRBJ2-7; D remains ambiguous. The CDR3 has 11 residues. The germline V gene encodes CDR1 SEHNR and CDR2 FQNEAQ (reference sequence). V lost 5 bases, J lost 6 bases, and 8 bases lay in between. This chain's CDR3 is CASSSIFEQYF. The CDR3 region has the DNA TGTGCCAGCAGCAGCATCTTCGAGCAGTACTTC.

The chain joins TRBV25-1 to TRBJ2-1; weak D call: TRBD1 (6 bases). This CDR3 comprises 13 residues. Trimming left V 7 bases short and J 7 bases short, with 14 bases between. In germline, CDR1 is MGHDK, CDR2 SYGVNS. CDR3 nucleotides: TGTGCCAGCATCGCGACAGGTCGGAATGAGCAGTTCTTC. Translating gives CASIATGRNEQFF.

This sequence joins TRBV27 and TRBJ1-2, with D perhaps TRBD1 (6 bases). V was clipped by 3 bases and J by 0 bases, with 14 bases between them. This CDR3 contains 16 residues. Looked up from germline, CDR1 is MNHEY and CDR2 is SMNVEV (reference sequence). The CDR3 DNA follows: TGTGCCAGCAGTTTCGGGGGCGGGAGGTCTAACTATGGCTACACCTTC. This encodes CASSFGGGRSNYGYTF.

The chain links TRBV11-2 to TRBJ2-7; D gene uncertain. V was trimmed by 5 bases and J by 3 bases, leaving 14 bases between them. This CDR3 comprises 14 residues. The germline CDR1 and CDR2 sequences are SGHAT and FQNNGV. Here the CDR3 reads CASSTPTRNYEQYF. DNA of the CDR3: TGTGCCAGCAGCACCCCAACGCGGAACTACGAGCAGTACTTC.

J is TRBJ2-2 and V is TRBV11-2, with D possibly TRBD2 on 7 matching bases. V was shortened by 5 bases and J by 5 bases, with 15 bases between the two germline ends. CDR1 SGHAT and CDR2 FQNNGV come from the germline V gene. The length of the CDR3 is 15 residues. The CDR3 here is CASSPRGEGTGELFF. The CDR3 DNA reads TGTGCCAGCAGCCCAAGGGGGGAGGGTACCGGGGAGCTGTTTTTT. The full variable domain, in which reference TRBV11-2 and TRBJ2-2 provide the parts outside the CDR3, is EAGVAQSPRYKIIEKRQSVAFWCNPISGHATLYWYQQILGQGPKLLIQFQNNGVVDDSQLPKDRFSAERLKGVDSTLKIQPAKLEDSAVYLCASSPRGEGTGELFFGEGSRLTVL.

The rearrangement links TRBV29-1 to TRBJ2-5, with D possibly matching TRBD1 (6 bases). The ends were cut back, 8 bases at V and 5 bases at J, with 21 bases in the middle. The CDR3 length is 14 residues. Germline values: CDR1 SQVTM, CDR2 ANQGSEA. The CDR3 DNA follows: TGCAGCTCTATGACGGCTCAGGGGCGGGAGACCCAGTACTTC. Amino acid sequence: CSSMTAQGRETQYF.

The gene calls are TRBV12-5 and TRBJ1-3; TRBD1 aligns across 7 bases. Per germline, CDR1 LGHNT and CDR2 FRNRAP. Trimming at V came to 1 base and at J to 0 bases, leaving 0 bases not matched to a gene. The CDR3 spans 15 residues. In DNA form, the CDR3 reads TGTGCTAGTGGTTTGGGGACAGGCTCTGGAAACACCATATATTTT. Encoded protein: CASGLGTGSGNTIYF.

This clone was counted once. The chain has TRBV9 and TRBJ1-2; a weak D match, TRBD1 (5 bases). V lost 3 bases, J lost 2 bases, and 11 bases lay in between. This CDR3 contains 14 residues. Germline values: CDR1 SGDLS, CDR2 YYNGEE. CDR3 sequence reads: CASSASTENYGYTF. DNA for the CDR3: TGTGCCAGCAGCGCTTCGACAGAAAACTATGGCTACACCTTC.

This sequence joins TRBV27 and TRBJ1-2; 10 bases map to TRBD1. CDR1 is MNHEY, CDR2 SMNVEV, per germline (reference sequence). V shed 3 bases and J 7 bases; nucleotides not matched to a gene: 8. The CDR3 is made up of 15 amino acids. This CDR3 reads CASSFSGTGVLGYTF. DNA of the CDR3: TGTGCCAGCAGTTTTTCAGGGACAGGGGTTCTTGGCTACACCTTC.

This rearrangement joins TRBV7-8 to TRBJ2-7; 10 bases match TRBD2. Germline CDR1 reads SGHVS; CDR2 reads FQNEAQ. After removal of 3 bases from V and 1 base from J, the junction contained 9 bases not matched to a gene. The CDR3 is 17 amino acids. The CDR3 region is CASSFFRTSGISYEQYF. The CDR3 DNA reads TGTGCCAGCAGCTTTTTCAGGACTAGCGGAATTTCCTACGAGCAGTACTTC.

Concerning this clone itself: Other DNA sequences in this specimen translate into the identical CDR3. The gene calls are TRBV4-3 and TRBJ2-7, with 8 nucleotides matching TRBD2. Per germline, CDR1 LGHNA and CDR2 YSLEER. The V and J ends lost 3 bases and 0 bases, in that order; junction bases with no gene match: 4. This CDR3 spans 15 amino acids. CDR3 region: CASSHSAGGSYEQYF. The DNA for the CDR3 is TGCGCCAGCAGCCATTCGGCGGGGGGCTCCTACGAGCAGTACTTC.

This clone was picked up one time. The chain carries TRBV19 and TRBJ2-7, with D possibly being TRBD2 (5 bases). CDR3 length: 15 amino acids. From germline, CDR1 is LNHDA and CDR2 SQIVND (reference sequence). V gave up 2 bases and J gave up 3 bases, with 14 bases separating them. This CDR3 is CASSISGSRDYEQYF. DNA of the CDR3: TGTGCCAGTAGTATATCCGGATCCCGGGACTACGAGCAGTACTTC. Drawing the rest from reference TRBV19 and TRBJ2-7, the complete variable domain is DGGITQSPKYLFRKEGQNVTLSCEQNLNHDAMYWYRQDPGQGLRLIYYSQIVNDFQKGDIAEGYSVSREKKESFPLTVTSAQKNPTAFYLCASSISGSRDYEQYFGPGTRLTVT.

The chain combines TRBV9 with TRBJ1-1; the match to TRBD1 covers 7 bases. This CDR3 is built from 13 residues. Trimming cost V 2 bases and J 4 bases; bases outside gene matches: 2. Germline V lookup: CDR1 SGDLS, CDR2 YYNGEE. The CDR3 region is CASSVSGGTEAFF. DNA for the CDR3: TGTGCCAGCAGCGTCTCAGGGGGCACTGAAGCTTTCTTT.

This rearrangement joins TRBV29-1 to TRBJ1-1; 10 bases are a match to TRBD1. CDR3 length: 13 residues. Trimming removed 7 bases from V and 5 bases from J; junction bases left unmatched: 7. The germline V gene encodes CDR1 SQVTM and CDR2 ANQGSEA. The CDR3 coding sequence is TGCAGCGCGGTGGACAGGGGGGAGACTGAAGCTTTCTTT. Residues: CSAVDRGETEAFF. Using reference TRBV29-1 and TRBJ1-1 for the parts outside the CDR3, the full variable domain is SAVISQKPSRDICQRGTSLTIQCQVDSQVTMMFWYRQQPGQSLTLIATANQGSEATYESGFVIDKFPISRPNLTFSTLTVSNMSPEDSSIYLCSAVDRGETEAFFGQGTRLTVV.